One sample yielded the 10 T cell receptor beta chains listed below, sequenced in a study of cytomegalovirus exposure and HLA in healthy donors. Repertoires were generated with immunoSEQ multiplex PCR, while TCRdb's copy carries only in-frame clones and drops some. Of over 150,000 clones listed, 80% to 85% are singletons. The sample was PBMCs. The receptors come from a woman between 18 and 29 years old in good health and CMV-seropositive.

Notes on this clone: One junction end disagrees with the germline gene, perhaps due to a read error. This sequence joins TRBV2 and TRBJ2-1, with D possibly TRBD2 on 6 matching bases. CDR1 and CDR2 (germline): SNHLY, FYNNEI. The CDR3 spans 13 residues. This CDR3 is CASSEPLRGLYLF. The CDR3 bases are TGTGCCAGCAGTGAACCCCTGCGGGGACTCTACCTCTTC.

The V gene is TRBV15, the J gene TRBJ2-3; 9 positions match TRBD1. V lost 3 bases and J lost 3; bases outside the gene matches: 4. The CDR3 sequence is 15 residues long. Germline lookup yields CDR1 LNHNV and CDR2 YYDKDF (reference sequence). CDR3 sequence (DNA): TGTGCCACCAGCAGGCCGGGACAGGGAACAGATACGCAGTATTTT. It yields the protein CATSRPGQGTDTQYF.

This clone came up once. CDR3 DNA sequence: TGTGCCAGTAGTATCCAGGGGGGCAGCACCGGGGAGCTGTTTTTT. It encodes CASSIQGGSTGELFF. The rearrangement links TRBV19 to TRBJ2-2; perhaps TRBD1 as D (7 bases). Trimming pared 3 bases from V and 4 bases from J, leaving 12 bases between. The CDR3 covers 15 residues. Germline CDR1 LNHDA, CDR2 SQIVND (reference sequence).

V is TRBV9 and J is TRBJ2-3; D perhaps matches TRBD2 (5 bases). The CDR3 totals 15 residues. CDR1 is SGDLS, CDR2 YYNGEE, per germline. V lost 0 bases and J lost 4, with 12 bases in between. CDR3 DNA sequence: TGTGCCAGCAGCGTAGTCTCCGGGGTACCAGATACGCAGTATTTT. As protein: CASSVVSGVPDTQYF.

The rearrangement joins TRBV4-1 to TRBJ2-3; 9 nucleotides agree with TRBD2. The germline gives CDR1 MGHRA, CDR2 YSYEKL. The J segment lost 6 bases and the V segment lost 0 bases, leaving 4 bases of the junction unmatched. The CDR3 is 15 amino acids. The DNA of the CDR3 is TGCGCCAGCAGCCAAGAGCGGGGGGGCCATGATACGCAGTATTTT. It is translated as CASSQERGGHDTQYF.

The chain carries TRBV6-5 and TRBJ1-5; TRBD1 might be the D (5 bases). Trimming left V 4 bases short and J 5 bases short, with 15 bases between. This CDR3 is built from 15 residues. Germline V gene sequence: CDR1 MNHEY, CDR2 SVGAGI. CDR3 DNA sequence: TGTGCCAGCAGTTCCACCACAGGCCCCTATCAGCCCCAGCATTTT. Amino acid sequence: CASSSTTGPYQPQHF.

V and J are TRBV9 and TRBJ2-7, with TRBD2 matching over 11 bases. Germline V gene lookup returns CDR1 SGDLS and CDR2 YYNGEE. This CDR3 contains 15 residues. J lost 0 bases, V lost 3 bases, and 2 bases had no gene match. This chain's CDR3 is CASSGTSGSSYEQYF. CDR3 nucleotide sequence: TGTGCCAGCAGCGGTACTAGCGGGAGCTCCTACGAGCAGTACTTC.

CDR3 sequence: CASSQVLREDYTF. As DNA, the CDR3 is TGCGCCAGCAGCCAAGTGCTCAGGGAGGACTACACCTTC. This chain links TRBV4-1 with TRBJ1-2; tentatively, D is TRBD1 (5 bases). CDR3 length equals 13 residues. Per the germline V gene, CDR1 is MGHRA and CDR2 is YSYEKL. With 1 base removed from V and 10 bases from J, the gap between germline ends came to 13 bases.

This clone was picked up many times. This chain connects TRBV2 to TRBJ2-3; TRBD1 is a possible D gene (7 bases). CDR1 and CDR2 from the germline V gene are SNHLY and FYNNEI. The CDR3 runs to 13 residues. Trimming cost V 11 bases and J 1 base, with 13 bases left between them. CDR3 sequence (DNA): TGTGCCGGAGGGACAGTTGGCACAGATACGCAGTATTTT. Protein sequence: CAGGTVGTDTQYF.

The chain employs TRBV2 and TRBJ1-1; perhaps TRBD1 as D (5 bases). V was clipped by 0 bases and J by 1 base, with 18 bases between them. Germline assignment: CDR1 SNHLY and CDR2 FYNNEI. This CDR3 is 18 amino acids long. In nucleotides, the CDR3 is TGTGCCAGCAGTGAAGCATTGGGACTTGCCAATGGGAACACTGAAGCTTTCTTT. The encoded protein is CASSEALGLANGNTEAFF. Variable domain in full (rest from reference TRBV2 and TRBJ1-1): EPEVTQTPSHQVTQMGQEVILRCVPISNHLYFYWYRQILGQKVEFLVSFYNNEISEKSEIFDDQFSVERPDGSNFTLKIRSTKLEDSAMYFCASSEALGLANGNTEAFFGQGTRLTVV.